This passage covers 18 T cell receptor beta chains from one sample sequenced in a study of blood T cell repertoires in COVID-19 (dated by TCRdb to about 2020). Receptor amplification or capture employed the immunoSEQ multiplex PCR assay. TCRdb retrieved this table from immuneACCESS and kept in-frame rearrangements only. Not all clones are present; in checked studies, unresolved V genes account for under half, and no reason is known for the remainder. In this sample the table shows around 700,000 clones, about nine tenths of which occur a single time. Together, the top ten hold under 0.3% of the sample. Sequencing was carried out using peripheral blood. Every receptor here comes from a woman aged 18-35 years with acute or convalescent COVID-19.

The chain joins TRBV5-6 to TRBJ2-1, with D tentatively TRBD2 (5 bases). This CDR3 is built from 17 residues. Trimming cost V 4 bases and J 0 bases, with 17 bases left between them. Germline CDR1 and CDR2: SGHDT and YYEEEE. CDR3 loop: CASSPYGRRSSYNEQFF. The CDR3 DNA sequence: TGTGCCAGCAGCCCCTATGGTAGGAGGTCCTCCTACAATGAGCAGTTCTTC.

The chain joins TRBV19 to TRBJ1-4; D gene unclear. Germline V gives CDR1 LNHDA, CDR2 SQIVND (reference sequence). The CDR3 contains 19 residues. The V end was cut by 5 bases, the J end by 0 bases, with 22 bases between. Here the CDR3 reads CASSARRKQLTPTNEKLFF. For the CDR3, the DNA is TGTGCCAGTAGTGCCCGAAGAAAACAATTAACCCCAACTAATGAAAAACTGTTTTTT.

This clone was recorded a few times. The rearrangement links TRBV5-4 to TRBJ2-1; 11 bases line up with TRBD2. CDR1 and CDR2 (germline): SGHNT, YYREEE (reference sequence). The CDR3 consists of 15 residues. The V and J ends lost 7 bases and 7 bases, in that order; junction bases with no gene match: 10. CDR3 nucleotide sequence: TGTGCCAGCGGGGTAACTAGCGGGGGCCCAAATGAGCAGTTCTTC. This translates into CASGVTSGGPNEQFF.

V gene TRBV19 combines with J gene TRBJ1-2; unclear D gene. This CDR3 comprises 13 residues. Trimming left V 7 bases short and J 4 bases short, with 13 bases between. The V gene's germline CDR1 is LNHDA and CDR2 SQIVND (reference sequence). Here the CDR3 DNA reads TGTGCCAGTACCGCTTCGGGTGCCTATGGCTACACCTTC. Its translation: CASTASGAYGYTF.

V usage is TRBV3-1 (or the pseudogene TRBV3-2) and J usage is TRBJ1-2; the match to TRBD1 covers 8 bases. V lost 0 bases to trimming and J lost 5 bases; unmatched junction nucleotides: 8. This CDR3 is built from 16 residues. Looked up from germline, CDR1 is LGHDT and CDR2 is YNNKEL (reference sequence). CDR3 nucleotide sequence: TGTGCCAGCAGCCAAGAACGACAGGGGACCTCTTATGGCTACACCTTC. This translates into CASSQERQGTSYGYTF.

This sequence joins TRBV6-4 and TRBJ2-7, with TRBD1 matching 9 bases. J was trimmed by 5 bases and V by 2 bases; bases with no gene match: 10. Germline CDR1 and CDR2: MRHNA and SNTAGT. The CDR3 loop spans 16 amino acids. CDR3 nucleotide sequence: TGTGCCAGCAGTGACGTTCCCGGGACAGGGCATGACGAGCAGTACTTC. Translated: CASSDVPGTGHDEQYF.

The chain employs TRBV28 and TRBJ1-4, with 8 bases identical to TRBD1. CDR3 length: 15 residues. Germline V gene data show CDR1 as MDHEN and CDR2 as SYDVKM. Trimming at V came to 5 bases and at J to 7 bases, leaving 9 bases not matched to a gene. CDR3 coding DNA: TGTGCCAGCAGTCCCCAGACAGGGGCGGTTGAAAAACTGTTTTTT. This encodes CASSPQTGAVEKLFF.

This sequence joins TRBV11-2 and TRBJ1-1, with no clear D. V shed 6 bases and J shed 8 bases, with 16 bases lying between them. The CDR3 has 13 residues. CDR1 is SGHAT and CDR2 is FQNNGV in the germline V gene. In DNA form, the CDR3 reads TGTGCCAGCAGTCTCCACGGGAGAACCGAAGCTTTCTTT. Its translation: CASSLHGRTEAFF.

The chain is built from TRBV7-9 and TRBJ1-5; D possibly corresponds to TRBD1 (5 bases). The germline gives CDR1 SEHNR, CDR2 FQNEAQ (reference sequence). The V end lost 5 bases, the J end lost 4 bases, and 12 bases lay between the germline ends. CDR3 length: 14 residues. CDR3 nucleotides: TGTGCCAGCAGCCGTGGGGGGTCGAATCAGCCCCAGCATTTT. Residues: CASSRGGSNQPQHF.

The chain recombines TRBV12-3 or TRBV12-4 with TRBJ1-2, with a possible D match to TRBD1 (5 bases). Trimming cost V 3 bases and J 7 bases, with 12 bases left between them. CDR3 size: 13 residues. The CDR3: CASSFSPGVGYTF. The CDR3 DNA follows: TGTGCCAGCAGTTTCAGTCCGGGGGTTGGCTACACCTTC.

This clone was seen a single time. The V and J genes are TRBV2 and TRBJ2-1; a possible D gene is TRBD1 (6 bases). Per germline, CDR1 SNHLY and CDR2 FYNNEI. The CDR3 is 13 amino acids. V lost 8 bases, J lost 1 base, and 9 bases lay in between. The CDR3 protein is CASRDNSYNEQFF. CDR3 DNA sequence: TGTGCCAGCCGGGACAATTCCTACAATGAGCAGTTCTTC.

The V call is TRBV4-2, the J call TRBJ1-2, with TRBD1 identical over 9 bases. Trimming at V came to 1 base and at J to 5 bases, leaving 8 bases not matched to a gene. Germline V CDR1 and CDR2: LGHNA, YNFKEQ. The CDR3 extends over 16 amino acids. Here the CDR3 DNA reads TGTGCCAGCAGCCAAGGGCTCCGGGACAGGGCTTATGGCTACACCTTC. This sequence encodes CASSQGLRDRAYGYTF.

CDR3 sequence: CASSEAGQGAGEKLFF. CDR3 nucleotides: TGTGCCAGCAGTGAGGCGGGACAGGGGGCTGGTGAAAAACTGTTTTTT. The chain joins TRBV2 to TRBJ1-4, with TRBD1 identical over 12 bases. The V gene's germline CDR1 is SNHLY and CDR2 FYNNEI. There are 16 residues in the CDR3. With 3 bases clipped from V and 7 bases from J, the junction kept 6 bases outside the gene matches.

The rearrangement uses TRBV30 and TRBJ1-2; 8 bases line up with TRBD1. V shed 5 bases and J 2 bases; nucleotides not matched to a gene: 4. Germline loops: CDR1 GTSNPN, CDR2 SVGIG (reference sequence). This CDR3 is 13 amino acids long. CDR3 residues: CAWGTGQNYGYTF. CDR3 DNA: TGTGCCTGGGGGACAGGTCAGAACTATGGCTACACCTTC.

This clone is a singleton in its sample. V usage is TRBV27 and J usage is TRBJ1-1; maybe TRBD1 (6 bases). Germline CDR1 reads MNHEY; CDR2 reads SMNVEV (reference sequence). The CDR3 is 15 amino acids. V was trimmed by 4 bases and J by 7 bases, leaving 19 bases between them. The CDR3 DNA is TGTGCCAGCAGTTCCCACGGACAGCCCAGGGGTGAAGCTTTCTTT. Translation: CASSSHGQPRGEAFF.

In DNA form, the CDR3 reads TGTGCCAGCAGCAAGGAAGCCCCCGGGACAGGGACGCAATTGGGGTATTACGAGCAGTACTTC. Protein sequence: CASSKEAPGTGTQLGYYEQYF. The chain uses TRBV21-1 and TRBJ2-7; the table's TRBD1 call for D was not verified on the DNA. TRBV21-1 is labeled a pseudogene. This CDR3 is built from 21 residues.

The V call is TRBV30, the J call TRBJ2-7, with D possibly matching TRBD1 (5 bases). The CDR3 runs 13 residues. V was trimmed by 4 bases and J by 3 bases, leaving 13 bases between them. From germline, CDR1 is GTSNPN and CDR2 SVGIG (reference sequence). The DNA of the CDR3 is TGTGCCTGGAAAACACAGGATTTCTACGAGCAGTACTTC. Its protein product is CAWKTQDFYEQYF.

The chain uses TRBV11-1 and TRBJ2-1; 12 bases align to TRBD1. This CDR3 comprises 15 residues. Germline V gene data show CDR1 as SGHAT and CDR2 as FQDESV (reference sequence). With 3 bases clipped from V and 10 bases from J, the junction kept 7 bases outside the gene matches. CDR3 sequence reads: CASSLTGQGAGEQFF. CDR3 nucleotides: TGTGCCAGCAGCTTGACGGGACAGGGGGCAGGGGAGCAGTTCTTC.